The rows below give T cell receptor beta chains drawn from one sample of a study of early T cells in non-severe SARS-CoV-2 infection. TCRdb called the 5' RACE reads again in MiXCR, with one record for every CDR3 protein. Among about 98,000 distinct CDR3 sequences, approximately 11% were seen once, and the ten largest hold 5.1%. Material for sequencing was whole blood. All receptors derive from an adult who was a healthcare worker with PCR-confirmed SARS-CoV-2 infection or an uninfected control (not recorded which). Both conserved end residues are part of each CDR3. A D gene is named only where the DNA matches it firmly.

length: 13; V: TRBV4-1; D: -; CDR3: CASSRGPRPEAFF
length: 15; V: TRBV3-1; D: -; CDR3: CASSLRQGSAEKLFF
length: 15; V: TRBV7-9; D: -; CDR3: CASNSIGVLYNEQFF
length: 14; V: TRBV3-1; D: TRBD1; CDR3: CASSHLGQGTEAFF
length: 14; V: TRBV12-3/TRBV12-4; D: TRBD1; CDR3: CASRLTGRDYGYTF
length: 15; V: TRBV6-1; D: TRBD2; CDR3: CASSEGLAVQETQYF
length: 11; V: TRBV28; D: -; CDR3: CASAGENIQYF
length: 13; V: TRBV7-6; D: -; CDR3: CASSLGGGGEQYF
length: 15; V: TRBV3-1; D: TRBD2; CDR3: CASSPGLADYNEQFF
length: 13; V: TRBV20-1; D: -; CDR3: CSASPIMNTEAFF
length: 16; V: TRBV2; D: TRBD1; CDR3: CASRGQGTTMNTEAFF
length: 11; V: TRBV2; D: -; CDR3: CASSVVDEQFF
length: 15; V: TRBV6-6; D: -; CDR3: CASSYSTRRNSPLHF
length: 14; V: TRBV12-3/TRBV12-4; D: -; CDR3: CASRLNQGNQPQHF
length: 14; V: TRBV20-1; D: TRBD1; CDR3: CSAISQGNEIGYTF
length: 18; V: TRBV4-1; D: TRBD1; CDR3: CASSQDTGGWSYNSPLHF
length: 13; V: TRBV5-4; D: TRBD1; CDR3: CASSTTGATEAFF
length: 13; V: TRBV7-9; D: -; CDR3: CASSLGRYDGYTF
length: 14; V: TRBV12-5; D: TRBD1; CDR3: CASGAGTGDQPQHF
length: 15; V: TRBV28; D: -; CDR3: CASSSPGAITYEQYF
length: 16; V: TRBV7-2; D: TRBD1; CDR3: CASSPQGGAGGTEQYF
length: 14; V: TRBV9; D: -; CDR3: CASSLHSLGEEQFF
length: 13; V: TRBV7-9; D: -; CDR3: CASSRGRDYEQYF
length: 11; V: TRBV29-1; D: -; CDR3: CSVWGGTEAFF
length: 14; V: TRBV2; D: -; CDR3: CASSERADAYGYTF
length: 19; V: TRBV7-6; D: TRBD2; CDR3: CASSTGLAGGPSNFGAQYF
length: 14; V: TRBV6-5; D: TRBD1; CDR3: CASSRTGNTYEQYF
length: 16; V: TRBV5-1; D: -; CDR3: CASSPRFGPSYNEQFF
length: 16; V: TRBV12-2; D: -; CDR3: CASRLVARGWHNEQFF
length: 15; V: TRBV4-1; D: -; CDR3: CASSQHRTHTGELFF
length: 14; V: TRBV14; D: -; CDR3: CASSHDTNTGELFF
length: 15; V: TRBV29-1; D: TRBD2; CDR3: CSVVGGGAFKNIQYF
length: 14; V: TRBV9; D: -; CDR3: CASSVGGAGNEQFF
length: 17; V: TRBV20-1; D: -; CDR3: CSARNPRGPSRTGELFF
length: 13; V: TRBV21-1; D: -; CDR3: CASSKAPSVGQFF
length: 15; V: TRBV7-2; D: -; CDR3: CASSSNQGLNEKLFF
length: 16; V: TRBV2; D: TRBD1; CDR3: CASTSRQGISTDTQYF
length: 16; V: TRBV12-3/TRBV12-4; D: TRBD2; CDR3: CASSFGLAGAGETQYF
length: 16; V: TRBV5-1; D: TRBD2; CDR3: CASALSRASGTDTQYF
length: 18; V: TRBV28; D: -; CDR3: CASSSRRSLGLRGNEQFF
length: 16; V: TRBV4-1; D: TRBD1; CDR3: CASSQDRRTGIYGYTF
length: 14; V: TRBV28; D: -; CDR3: CASSSERSSYEQYF
length: 16; V: TRBV5-1; D: -; CDR3: CASSRVFGLGSYEQYF
length: 16; V: TRBV18; D: TRBD1; CDR3: CASSPGTGSSYNEQFF
length: 14; V: TRBV5-1; D: -; CDR3: CASSLYGSSYEQYF
length: 15; V: TRBV20-1; D: -; CDR3: CSASGPGENTGELFF
length: 15; V: TRBV7-3; D: -; CDR3: CASSPGLEGAGEQFF
length: 16; V: TRBV6-5; D: -; CDR3: CASSYSGGQGSYGYTF